In its sample, the clone carrying this T cell receptor (beta chain) was seen a few times. The antigen remains undetermined. TCRdb fed the 5' RACE reads into MiXCR, producing one record per CDR3 protein. Of around 250,000 distinct CDR3 sequences detected, about 7% appear once; the ten largest clones hold 0.85%. The sample comes from a study of T cells after yellow fever vaccination. General observations from the study: The appearance of a small share of clonotypes in both CD4 and CD8 compartments was observed.

This CDR3 has 15 residues. This chain joins TRBV21-1 and TRBJ1-5; the listed D gene, TRBD1, was not tested against the DNA. TRBV21-1 counts as a pseudogene. This TCR derives from a man aged 25 to 45 who received the YFV17D yellow fever vaccine. The input for sequencing was CD4+ T cells sorted from PBMCs, taken 15 days after the yellow fever booster vaccination. The CDR3 here is CASSIRPPTHQPQHF. CDR3 sequence (DNA): TGTGCCAGCAGCATACGACCCCCCACCCATCAGCCCCAGCATTTT.